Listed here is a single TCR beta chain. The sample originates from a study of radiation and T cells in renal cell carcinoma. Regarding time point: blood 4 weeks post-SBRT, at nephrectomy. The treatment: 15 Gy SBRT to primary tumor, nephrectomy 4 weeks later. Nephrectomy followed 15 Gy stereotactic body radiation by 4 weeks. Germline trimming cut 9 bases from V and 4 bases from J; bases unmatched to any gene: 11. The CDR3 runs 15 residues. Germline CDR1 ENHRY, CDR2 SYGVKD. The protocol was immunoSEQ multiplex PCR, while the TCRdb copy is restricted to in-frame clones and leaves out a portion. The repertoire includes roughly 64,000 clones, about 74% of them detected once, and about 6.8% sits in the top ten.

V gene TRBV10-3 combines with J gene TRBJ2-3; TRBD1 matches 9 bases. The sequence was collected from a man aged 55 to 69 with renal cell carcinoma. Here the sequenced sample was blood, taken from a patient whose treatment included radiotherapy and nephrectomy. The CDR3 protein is CAIGRDRDPSDTQYF. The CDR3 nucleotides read TGTGCCATTGGCCGGGACAGGGACCCCTCAGATACGCAGTATTTT.